The 21 T cell receptor beta chains reported below all come from one sample, sequenced in a study of T cell repertoires in cytomegalovirus infection. In TCRdb, the reads were re-called with MiXCR into one record per CDR3 protein. The data contain about 180,000 distinct CDR3 sequences, about 18% of them singletons. The source material was CD8+ T cells from PBMCs. The source of these receptors is a human donor in good health (CMV status not recorded). Some clones in this sample may be carry-over from other donors' samples.

Ten or more counts support this clonotype. The CDR3 region has the DNA TGTGCCAGCAGCTTAGGAGGACAGGCCTTTCAAGAGACCCAGTACTTC. Protein sequence: CASSLGGQAFQETQYF. This rearrangement joins TRBV7-2 to TRBJ2-5, with 7 bases identical to TRBD1. There are 16 residues in the CDR3. From germline, CDR1 is SGHTA and CDR2 FQGNSA. With 1 base clipped from V and 2 bases from J, the junction kept 7 bases outside the gene matches.

This clonotype was counted only a few times. This chain uses TRBV30 with TRBJ2-1; D is uncertain. The V and J ends lost 0 bases and 5 bases respectively, with 5 bases between them. Germline V gene lookup returns CDR1 GTSNPN and CDR2 SVGIG (reference sequence). CDR3 length: 12 amino acids. Here the CDR3 reads CAWSVGNNEQFF. CDR3 DNA sequence: TGTGCCTGGAGTGTAGGGAACAATGAGCAGTTCTTC.

This clonotype occurred many times. The chain links TRBV7-8 to TRBJ2-2, with D uncertain. V was shortened by 4 bases and J by 7 bases, with 10 bases between the two germline ends. Germline V gene lookup returns CDR1 SGHVS and CDR2 FQNEAQ. This CDR3 contains 13 residues. The CDR3 sequence is CASSYVVDGELFF. The CDR3 bases are TGTGCCAGCAGCTACGTGGTGGACGGGGAGCTGTTTTTT.

The chain uses TRBV19 and TRBJ2-7; 7 bases map to TRBD2. The ends lost 7 bases at V and 3 bases at J; junction bases unmatched: 12. CDR3 length equals 15 residues. Germline V gene lookup returns CDR1 LNHDA and CDR2 SQIVND (reference sequence). CDR3 residues: CASTQAGTTNYEQYF. CDR3 coding DNA: TGTGCCAGTACTCAGGCCGGGACTACTAACTACGAGCAGTACTTC.

The gene calls are TRBV4-2 and TRBJ2-7; D may correspond to TRBD1 or TRBD2 (6 bases each). This CDR3 has 14 amino acids. Between the trimmed V and J ends, which lost 4 bases and 5 bases, there was a span of 15 bases. The V gene's germline CDR1 is LGHNA and CDR2 YNFKEQ. The chain's CDR3 is CASSRDGGTDEQYF. The CDR3 bases are TGTGCCAGCAGCCGGGACGGGGGCACCGACGAGCAGTACTTC.

This chain joins TRBV2 and TRBJ2-3; D may match TRBD1 or TRBD2 (5 bases each). This CDR3 is built from 10 residues. Trimming cost V 6 bases and J 10 bases, with 8 bases left between them. CDR1 is SNHLY, CDR2 FYNNEI, per germline. In DNA, the CDR3 is TGTGCCAGCAGGGGGGTTGCGCAGTATTTT. It codes for CASRGVAQYF.

This clonotype was seen a few times. The gene calls are TRBV5-5 and TRBJ2-2; 7 bases align to TRBD1. This CDR3 has 16 amino acids. Losses at the gene ends were 2 bases for V and 3 bases for J; bases not matched to a gene: 7. Looked up from germline, CDR1 is SGHKS and CDR2 is YYEKEE (reference sequence). This chain's CDR3 is CASSFPSGQDTGELFF. The CDR3 region has the DNA TGTGCCAGCAGCTTTCCCAGTGGACAGGACACCGGGGAGCTGTTTTTT.

This clonotype was counted a few times. This chain connects TRBV27 to TRBJ2-7, with TRBD1 matching 9 bases. The germline V gene encodes CDR1 MNHEY and CDR2 SMNVEV (reference sequence). Trimming took 5 bases from V and 2 from J; bases not matched to a gene: 7. The CDR3 loop spans 15 amino acids. CDR3 in amino acids: CASSLRDRETYEQYF. CDR3 nucleotides: TGTGCCAGCAGTCTCCGGGACAGGGAAACCTACGAGCAGTACTTC.

The gene calls are TRBV10-3 and TRBJ2-3; D is perhaps TRBD2 (5 bases). Trimming removed 3 bases at V and 2 bases at J, with 18 bases between. Germline values: CDR1 ENHRY, CDR2 SYGVKD. This CDR3 has 17 amino acids. CDR3 protein: CAISDPGLTRDTDTQYF. CDR3 nucleotide sequence: TGTGCCATCAGTGATCCGGGCCTAACGAGGGACACAGATACGCAGTATTTT.

This clonotype showed up just a few times. This chain links TRBV7-6 with TRBJ1-1, with TRBD1 matching 7 bases. This CDR3 spans 15 amino acids. V was clipped by 2 bases and J by 2 bases; unmatched bases: 5. The germline gives CDR1 SGHVS, CDR2 FNYEAQ. Here the CDR3 DNA reads TGTGCCAGCAGCTTACGGACAGGCAGAAACACTGAAGCTTTCTTT. Protein: CASSLRTGRNTEAFF.

This clonotype was detected only a few times. The chain couples TRBV4-3 to TRBJ2-7; D remains ambiguous. V lost 1 base to trimming and J lost 2 bases, with 12 bases between them. CDR3 length equals 15 residues. CDR1 is LGHNA, CDR2 YSLEER, per germline. The CDR3 region is CASSQGLSSAYEQYF. The DNA for the CDR3 is TGCGCCAGCAGCCAAGGACTCTCATCGGCCTACGAGCAGTACTTC.

CDR3 amino acids: CASSPGTGGHHEQYF. The DNA of the CDR3 is TGTGCCAGCAGCCCTGGGACAGGGGGCCACCACGAGCAGTACTTC. The chain joins TRBV7-9 to TRBJ2-7; 12 bases agree with TRBD1. Trimming removed 5 bases from V and 5 bases from J; junction bases left unmatched: 7. The CDR3 contains 15 residues. Germline values: CDR1 SEHNR, CDR2 FQNEAQ (reference sequence).

This clonotype was counted a few times. The chain couples TRBV7-8 to TRBJ1-2; D is unresolved. The CDR3 extends over 16 amino acids. V lost 6 bases to trimming and J lost 2 bases, with 19 bases between them. The germline gives CDR1 SGHVS, CDR2 FQNEAQ. The CDR3 DNA is TGTGCCAGCAGTGAGAGTGGGAACCCGCTAAACTATGGCTACACCTTC. Translated, it gives CASSESGNPLNYGYTF.

This chain links TRBV7-9 with TRBJ2-1, with TRBD1 as a possible D gene (6 bases). The CDR3 totals 17 residues. Germline CDR1 reads SEHNR; CDR2 reads FQNEAQ (reference sequence). V gave up 1 base and J gave up 2 bases, with 15 bases separating them. The CDR3 bases are TGTGCCAGCAGCTTAGTAACGGGACATGAGGCCTACAATGAGCAGTTCTTC. It specifies CASSLVTGHEAYNEQFF.

In this sample, this clonotype turned up a few times. The rearrangement joins TRBV12-3 or TRBV12-4 to TRBJ1-5; the D gene is possibly TRBD1 (5 bases). The CDR3 consists of 15 residues. V lost 5 bases to trimming and J lost 0 bases, with 11 bases between them. As DNA, the CDR3 is TGTGCCAGCAGTAGGGGATCTTATAGCAATCAGCCCCAGCATTTT. Its translation: CASSRGSYSNQPQHF.

The chain is built from TRBV6-6 and TRBJ1-2; D uncertain. The CDR3 totals 15 residues. The V gene's germline CDR1 is MNHNY and CDR2 SVGAGI (reference sequence). V lost 4 bases, J lost 0 bases, and 12 bases lay in between. The CDR3 DNA follows: TGTGCCAGCAGTTCCCAACAGTTAGCTAACTATGGCTACACCTTC. This sequence encodes CASSSQQLANYGYTF.

This clonotype was observed many times. The rearrangement links TRBV7-2 to TRBJ1-6; 8 positions match TRBD1. The CDR3 runs 17 residues. Looked up from germline, CDR1 is SGHTA and CDR2 is FQGNSA. Trimming removed 4 bases from V and 3 bases from J; junction bases left unmatched: 8. CDR3 nucleotides: TGTGCCAGCAGCTACCACAGGGGGAGCGTCTATAATTCACCCCTCCACTTT. It is translated as CASSYHRGSVYNSPLHF. Looking up the rest from reference TRBV7-2 and TRBJ1-6 gives the full variable domain: GAGVSQSPSNKVTEKGKDVELRCDPISGHTALYWYRQSLGQGLEFLIYFQGNSAPDKSGLPSDRFSAERTGGSVSTLTIQRTQQEDSAVYLCASSYHRGSVYNSPLHFGNGTRLTVT.

This clonotype was found a few times. V gene TRBV7-2 combines with J gene TRBJ2-7, with 8 nucleotides matching TRBD1. Trimming took 6 bases from V and 2 from J; bases not matched to a gene: 6. CDR1 and CDR2 (germline): SGHTA, FQGNSA. The CDR3 totals 14 residues. The CDR3 reads CASSTGTGPYEQYF. CDR3 coding DNA: TGTGCCAGCAGTACCGGGACAGGACCCTACGAGCAGTACTTC.

This clonotype was seen more than once but under ten times. This rearrangement joins TRBV7-9 to TRBJ1-1; D perhaps matches TRBD1 (6 bases). There are 15 residues in the CDR3. Germline V gene sequence: CDR1 SEHNR, CDR2 FQNEAQ (reference sequence). V lost 5 bases to trimming and J lost 4 bases, with 17 bases between them. For the CDR3, the DNA is TGTGCCAGCAGCCCAGACCAGGGAGGGGGCACTGAAGCTTTCTTT. Amino acid sequence: CASSPDQGGGTEAFF.

At least ten counts were recorded for this clonotype. The chain links TRBV7-9 to TRBJ2-7; D remains unclear. V lost 2 bases, J lost 3 bases, and 5 bases lay in between. CDR1 is SEHNR, CDR2 FQNEAQ, per germline (reference sequence). The CDR3 consists of 12 residues. CDR3 DNA: TGTGCCAGCAGCTTAAACGGCTACGAGCAGTACTTC. Protein: CASSLNGYEQYF.

Comment on this clonotype: A much more abundant neighbour one base away suggests this may be a read error. The chain is built from TRBV6-5 and TRBJ2-2; D tentatively fits TRBD1 or TRBD2 (5 bases each). The CDR3 covers 15 residues. In germline, CDR1 is MNHEY, CDR2 SVGAGI. Here the CDR3 reads CANSYPRAGTGELFF. The CDR3, as DNA: TGTGCCAACAGTTACCCCAGGGCGGGCACCGGGGAGCTGTTTTTT.